Listed below are T cell receptor beta chains from one sample, sequenced in a study of type 1 regulatory T cells. Each CDR3 protein is one row after TCRdb ran MiXCR on the reads. The data show roughly 68,000 distinct CDR3 sequences, with about 60% seen just once and 7.6% held by the top ten. The antigens these receptors bind are not known. The source material was cultured T cells, either the whole culture or a sorted T cell fraction (not recorded which). The receptors derive from a human donor in good health. The CDR3 runs from the conserved cysteine through the conserved F or W. Fields, in order: V gene, J gene, clone size, D gene, CDR3 DNA, CDR3 protein. The D gene is left open where the match is weak. Rows give clone size only sometimes, using once, few, many, or a class for an expanded clone.

V: TRBV12-3/TRBV12-4; J: TRBJ2-3; size: NA; D: NA; DNA: TGTGCCAGCAGTCCGGCCGTAAACCCAAACACAGATACGCAGTATTTT; CDR3: CASSPAVNPNTDTQYF
V: TRBV19; J: TRBJ2-7; size: NA; D: TRBD2; DNA: TGTGCCAGTAGCGAACTAGCGGGGTCTTCCTACGAGCAGTACTTC; CDR3: CASSELAGSSYEQYF
V: TRBV29-1; J: TRBJ1-1; size: NA; D: NA; DNA: TGCAGCGTTTCCCGGGGGAGGGAGAACACTGAAGCTTTCTTT; CDR3: CSVSRGRENTEAFF
V: TRBV20-1; J: TRBJ2-1; size: NA; D: NA; DNA: TGCAGTGCTAGAGATAGCCAGAACGACGGCAATGAGCAGTTCTTC; CDR3: CSARDSQNDGNEQFF
V: TRBV5-5; J: TRBJ2-1; size: few; D: NA; DNA: TGTGCCAGCAGCTTAGGGGAGCTCCGACGCAATGAGCAGTTCTTC; CDR3: CASSLGELRRNEQFF
V: TRBV20-1; J: TRBJ2-3; size: NA; D: NA; DNA: TGCAGTGCTTGGAGACGGGGCAGTCGGCAGTATTTT; CDR3: CSAWRRGSRQYF
V: TRBV9; J: TRBJ1-3; size: once; D: NA; DNA: TGTGCCAGCAGCGTAGAAGGATCAACGGGAAACACCATATATTTT; CDR3: CASSVEGSTGNTIYF
V: TRBV30; J: TRBJ1-3; size: NA; D: TRBD1; DNA: TGTGCCTGGAGTGTATGGGGGACAGGCTCTGGAAACACCATATATTTT; CDR3: CAWSVWGTGSGNTIYF
V: TRBV10-2; J: TRBJ2-7; size: few; D: NA; DNA: TGCGCCAGCCTAGGGGTAAACTACGAGCAGTACTTC; CDR3: CASLGVNYEQYF
V: TRBV28; J: TRBJ1-1; size: few; D: TRBD1; DNA: TGTGCCAGCAGTGCCAACAGGGGGCTAACTGAAGCTTTCTTT; CDR3: CASSANRGLTEAFF
V: TRBV10-3; J: TRBJ2-5; size: NA; D: TRBD2; DNA: TGTGCCATCAGTGGCCCGGGACTAGCGGAAGAGACCCAGTACTTC; CDR3: CAISGPGLAEETQYF
V: TRBV3-1; J: TRBJ1-1; size: NA; D: NA; DNA: TGTGCCAGCAGCCCCCGACAAACCGACACTGAAGCTTTCTTT; CDR3: CASSPRQTDTEAFF
V: TRBV9; J: TRBJ2-3; size: NA; D: TRBD1; DNA: TGTGCCAGCAGCCGAACCGCAGGGGGAGATACGCAGTATTTT; CDR3: CASSRTAGGDTQYF
V: TRBV2; J: TRBJ2-7; size: NA; D: TRBD2; DNA: TGTGCCAGCAGCGGTCCTAGCGGGAGGGCCGAGTTC; CDR3: CASSGPSGRAEF
V: TRBV11-2; J: TRBJ2-7; size: NA; D: TRBD2; DNA: TGTGCCAGCAGTAGTGTCGGACTAGTCTACGAGCAGTACTTC; CDR3: CASSSVGLVYEQYF
V: TRBV24-1; J: TRBJ2-1; size: NA; D: NA; DNA: TGTGCCACCAGTGGCTTCGGAGGTAGGAATGAGCAGTTCTTC; CDR3: CATSGFGGRNEQFF
V: TRBV5-1; J: TRBJ2-5; size: NA; D: NA; DNA: TGCGCCAGCGGCTTGGCCCCGATGCCTCAAGAGACCCAGTACTTC; CDR3: CASGLAPMPQETQYF
V: TRBV7-8; J: TRBJ2-7; size: NA; D: NA; DNA: TGTGCCAGCAGCTCACCGCGGGGCACCTACGAGCAGTACTTC; CDR3: CASSSPRGTYEQYF
V: TRBV20-1; J: TRBJ1-5; size: NA; D: NA; DNA: TGCAGTGCTAGAGACTTTAGCAGCAATCAGCCCCAGCATTTT; CDR3: CSARDFSSNQPQHF
V: TRBV20-1; J: TRBJ2-5; size: NA; D: TRBD2; DNA: TGCAGTGCTAGTCGGGGGGGGACTAGCGTTAAAGAGACCCAGTACTTC; CDR3: CSASRGGTSVKETQYF
V: TRBV18; J: TRBJ2-2; size: NA; D: NA; DNA: TGTGCCAGCTCACCACCGATCGCGGGCGGGGAGCTGTTTTTT; CDR3: CASSPPIAGGELFF
V: TRBV5-1; J: TRBJ2-2; size: NA; D: NA; DNA: TGCGCCAGCAGCTGGGACCTCACCACCGGGGAGCTGTTTTTT; CDR3: CASSWDLTTGELFF
V: TRBV7-3; J: TRBJ2-3; size: few; D: NA; DNA: TGTGCCAGCAGCTTAAGCTTTCAAGATACGCAGTATTTT; CDR3: CASSLSFQDTQYF
V: TRBV12-3/TRBV12-4; J: TRBJ2-5; size: NA; D: NA; DNA: TGTGCCAGCAGTTTAGTGGGTATTCAAGAGACCCAGTACTTC; CDR3: CASSLVGIQETQYF
V: TRBV6-1; J: TRBJ2-4; size: many; D: NA; DNA: TGTGCCAGCAGTGAATTTCTAGCCAAAAACATTCAGTACTTC; CDR3: CASSEFLAKNIQYF
V: TRBV12-3/TRBV12-4; J: TRBJ1-1; size: NA; D: TRBD1; DNA: TGTGCCAGCAGTTCCCGGCCCGACAGGGGGACTGAAGCTTTCTTT; CDR3: CASSSRPDRGTEAFF
V: TRBV6-6; J: TRBJ2-4; size: NA; D: TRBD1; DNA: TGTGCCAGCAGTCCTAAGACAGGGGGCGCCGGTAGTCGACGTAACATTCAGTACTTC; CDR3: CASSPKTGGAGSRRNIQYF
V: TRBV5-4; J: TRBJ2-7; size: NA; D: NA; DNA: TGTGCCAGCAGCTTGGATAAGGCAGACGGATCCTACGAGCAGTACTTC; CDR3: CASSLDKADGSYEQYF
V: TRBV4-2; J: TRBJ2-1; size: few; D: TRBD2; DNA: TGTGCCAGCAGCCAAGATGAAGCGGGAGGGCCTTATGAGCAGTTCTTC; CDR3: CASSQDEAGGPYEQFF
V: TRBV6-5; J: TRBJ2-7; size: NA; D: TRBD1; DNA: TGTGCCAGCAGGCCGGGACAGGGGTTTCCTGGCTCCTACGAGCAGTACTTC; CDR3: CASRPGQGFPGSYEQYF
V: TRBV9; J: TRBJ2-1; size: NA; D: TRBD2; DNA: TGTGCCAGCAGCGTAGACGGGAGGAGAAACTACAATGAGCAGTTCTTC; CDR3: CASSVDGRRNYNEQFF
V: TRBV20-1; J: TRBJ2-7; size: NA; D: NA; DNA: TGCAGTGCTCGTACCCCCTCCTACGAGCAGTACTTC; CDR3: CSARTPSYEQYF
V: TRBV6-6; J: TRBJ2-2; size: NA; D: NA; DNA: TGTGCCAGCAGTGCCCTCACAGGCATCGGGGAGCTGTTTTTT; CDR3: CASSALTGIGELFF
V: TRBV29-1; J: TRBJ2-3; size: NA; D: NA; DNA: TGCAGCGTTGGACTAGGACAGTTGGATACGCAGTATTTT; CDR3: CSVGLGQLDTQYF
V: TRBV6-4; J: TRBJ1-1; size: NA; D: NA; DNA: TGTGCCAGCAGCGCCGGGACAAACACTGAAGCTTTCTTT; CDR3: CASSAGTNTEAFF
V: TRBV29-1; J: TRBJ2-7; size: few; D: TRBD1; DNA: TGCAGCGTGCGCAAAGGGACAGCGAGGGAGCAGTACTTC; CDR3: CSVRKGTAREQYF
V: TRBV29-1; J: TRBJ2-7; size: NA; D: NA; DNA: TGCAGCGTGACGCTATCCTACGAGCAGTACTTC; CDR3: CSVTLSYEQYF
V: TRBV5-1; J: TRBJ2-1; size: NA; D: TRBD2; DNA: TGCGCCAGCAGCTTGCGAGGGAGGGAGGGAAACAATGAGCAGTTCTTC; CDR3: CASSLRGREGNNEQFF
V: TRBV20-1; J: TRBJ2-2; size: once; D: TRBD1; DNA: TGCAGTGCCAGGACAGGGGGGAACACCGGGGAGCTGTTTTTT; CDR3: CSARTGGNTGELFF
V: TRBV20-1; J: TRBJ2-1; size: NA; D: NA; DNA: TGCAGTGCTGCCCGACTTGGGGAGCAGTTCTTC; CDR3: CSAARLGEQFF
V: TRBV4-3; J: TRBJ2-5; size: few; D: TRBD2; DNA: TGCGCCAGCAGCCAGTCCCCGTTTAGCGGGAGGATACAAGAGACCCAGTACTTC; CDR3: CASSQSPFSGRIQETQYF
V: TRBV9; J: TRBJ2-1; size: NA; D: TRBD2; DNA: TGTGCCAGCAGCGTAGCAGGGACTAGCGGGAACAATGAGCAGTTCTTC; CDR3: CASSVAGTSGNNEQFF
V: TRBV24-1; J: TRBJ2-3; size: NA; D: NA; DNA: TGTGCCACCAGTGCCTCCGATACGCAGTATTTT; CDR3: CATSASDTQYF
V: TRBV20-1; J: TRBJ2-2; size: few; D: NA; DNA: TGCAGTGCCCCCCGAGGTCCAGGGACAACCGGGGAGCTGTTTTTT; CDR3: CSAPRGPGTTGELFF
V: TRBV7-9; J: TRBJ1-4; size: NA; D: NA; DNA: TGTGCCAGCAGCTTAGGATACGGGCGGATTAATGAAAAACTGTTTTTT; CDR3: CASSLGYGRINEKLFF
V: TRBV12-3/TRBV12-4; J: TRBJ2-1; size: NA; D: NA; DNA: TGTGCCAGCAGTAGGGATGGAGAGCAGTTCTTC; CDR3: CASSRDGEQFF
V: TRBV6-2/TRBV6-3; J: TRBJ1-5; size: medium-sized; D: NA; DNA: TGTGCCAGCAGTTACGGGGCAGGTGGAGGCTATCAGCCCCAGCATTTT; CDR3: CASSYGAGGGYQPQHF
V: TRBV11-2; J: TRBJ2-2; size: few; D: TRBD1; DNA: TGTGCCGGGGGGGACAGGGCCCACGGGGAGCTGTTTTTT; CDR3: CAGGDRAHGELFF
V: TRBV3-1; J: TRBJ1-2; size: few; D: NA; DNA: TGTGCCAGCAGCCAAGTTTCGGAGTTATATGGCTACACCTTC; CDR3: CASSQVSELYGYTF
V: TRBV6-2/TRBV6-3; J: TRBJ2-1; size: NA; D: NA; DNA: TGTGCCAGCAGGCGTTCGGGGGATAGGTATGAGCAGTTCTTC; CDR3: CASRRSGDRYEQFF
V: TRBV4-2; J: TRBJ2-3; size: NA; D: NA; DNA: TGTGCCAGCAGCCAAGATCCGTCGGGGGTCAGGACAGATACGCAGTATTTT; CDR3: CASSQDPSGVRTDTQYF
V: TRBV20-1; J: TRBJ1-5; size: NA; D: TRBD1; DNA: TGCAGTGCTAGTTACAGGGGAAATCAGCCCCAGCATTTT; CDR3: CSASYRGNQPQHF
V: TRBV5-1; J: TRBJ2-7; size: NA; D: NA; DNA: TGCGCCAGCAGCTTGGGGGGCGAGCAGTACTTC; CDR3: CASSLGGEQYF
V: TRBV7-2; J: TRBJ2-1; size: NA; D: NA; DNA: TGTGCCACCCGGACTGGCCCTTACAATGAGCAGTTCTTC; CDR3: CATRTGPYNEQFF
V: TRBV6-2/TRBV6-3; J: TRBJ2-1; size: NA; D: NA; DNA: TGTGCCGGCCGGGGAGACTCGTACAATGAGCAGTTCTTC; CDR3: CAGRGDSYNEQFF
V: TRBV6-5; J: TRBJ2-5; size: once; D: NA; DNA: TGTGCCAGCAGTTCACAGATGTACCAAGAGACCCAGTACTTC; CDR3: CASSSQMYQETQYF
V: TRBV18; J: TRBJ1-3; size: few; D: NA; DNA: TGTGCCAGCTCACGGGGGACTGGAAACACCATATATTTT; CDR3: CASSRGTGNTIYF
V: TRBV4-3; J: TRBJ2-3; size: few; D: NA; DNA: TGCGCCAGCAGCCAAGACGGGGGTTCTAGCCTTTCGGCGCAGTATTTT; CDR3: CASSQDGGSSLSAQYF